These 15 T cell receptor beta chains were sequenced from one sample in a study of response to subunit inactivated influenza vaccine. TCRdb re-called the RT-PCR reads through MiXCR, storing one row per CDR3 protein. The sample lists about 190,000 distinct CDR3 sequences, around 14% seen once, with roughly 24% in the top ten. Sequencing used CD8+ T cells sorted from PBMCs, obtained less than 6 days after vaccination. The origin of the receptors is a man in his forties or fifties who received an inactivated influenza vaccine.

CDR3 coding DNA: TGTGCCAGCAGTCTAGGGACAGGCCTCGGTGAGCAGTACTTC. Encoded protein: CASSLGTGLGEQYF. This chain connects TRBV6-1 to TRBJ2-7; 8 bases line up with TRBD1. The CDR3 runs to 14 residues. Germline CDR1 MNHNS, CDR2 SASEGT. The junction had 10 bases not matched to a gene; V was cut back by 5 bases and J by 7 bases.

The rearrangement joins TRBV7-3 to TRBJ2-3; 9 bases are a match to TRBD2. The CDR3 has 15 residues. Germline CDR1 and CDR2: SGHTA and FQGTGA. The trim removed 5 bases at V and 4 bases at J, leaving 7 bases unmatched. DNA of the CDR3: TGTGCCAGCAGCGGTAGCGGGAGCAGCGCAGATACGCAGTATTTT. Translating it yields CASSGSGSSADTQYF.

The gene calls are TRBV4-3 and TRBJ1-4; D gene unclear. This CDR3 has 16 residues. V lost 0 bases and J lost 3, with 11 bases in between. The germline V gene has CDR1 LGHNA and CDR2 YSLEER. The CDR3 spells CASSQDRGVSNEKLFF. The DNA of the CDR3 is TGCGCCAGCAGCCAAGATCGCGGGGTTTCTAATGAAAAACTGTTTTTT.

Only one count was recorded for this clonotype. The rearrangement links TRBV18 to TRBJ2-5; D possibly matches TRBD1 or TRBD2 (5 bases each). V was cut by 5 bases and J by 4 bases, with 17 bases left in between. Germline-derived CDR1 and CDR2 are KGHSH and LQKENI. There are 15 residues in the CDR3. CDR3 nucleotides: TGTGCCAGCTCAACGAGCCCCGGGGCGCGAGAGACCCAGTACTTC. Protein: CASSTSPGARETQYF.

V and J are TRBV7-2 and TRBJ2-3; 7 bases are a match to TRBD1. Trimming removed 3 bases from V and 4 bases from J; junction bases left unmatched: 4. The length of the CDR3 is 14 residues. The germline V gene encodes CDR1 SGHTA and CDR2 FQGNSA. The CDR3, as DNA: TGTGCCAGCAGCTTTCGACAGGGCCCAGATACGCAGTATTTT. It yields the protein CASSFRQGPDTQYF.

This clonotype has only a few counts. J is TRBJ2-7 and V is TRBV4-1, with D perhaps matching TRBD1 (6 bases). The CDR3 runs to 16 residues. The germline V and J ends were trimmed by 1 base and 3 bases, with 16 bases remaining between them. Germline CDR1 reads MGHRA; CDR2 reads YSYEKL. CDR3 protein: CASSQVSWQGNYEQYF. CDR3 DNA: TGCGCCAGCAGCCAAGTATCGTGGCAGGGGAACTACGAGCAGTACTTC.

There are a few counts of this clonotype. This sequence joins TRBV9 and TRBJ2-1, with TRBD1 matching over 8 bases. The CDR3 runs 14 residues. V shed 0 bases, J shed 8 bases, and the junction held 4 bases outside the gene matches. CDR1 SGDLS and CDR2 YYNGEE come from the germline V gene. In DNA, the CDR3 is TGTGCCAGCAGCGTAGTCGCAGGGGGCTATGAGCAGTTCTTC. It encodes CASSVVAGGYEQFF.

Here the CDR3 reads CASSLPGLASTDTQYF. CDR3 in DNA: TGTGCCAGCAGCTTACCGGGACTAGCGAGCACAGATACGCAGTATTTT. V usage is TRBV5-4 and J usage is TRBJ2-3; 10 bases map to TRBD2. The ends lost 2 bases at V and 0 bases at J; junction bases unmatched: 3. The CDR3 is 16 residues long. Germline V gene sequence: CDR1 SGHNT, CDR2 YYREEE (reference sequence).

The V and J genes are TRBV9 and TRBJ2-1; 10 nucleotides line up with TRBD2. This CDR3 has 15 amino acids. V dropped 2 bases and J dropped 5; count of bases not matched to a gene: 4. Germline V CDR1 and CDR2: SGDLS, YYNGEE. Here the CDR3 reads CASSVWTSGNNEQFF. The CDR3 coding sequence is TGTGCCAGCAGCGTCTGGACTAGCGGAAACAATGAGCAGTTCTTC.

Ten or more counts support this clonotype. The chain has TRBV12-3 or TRBV12-4 and TRBJ2-1; D ambiguous. Trimming removed 3 bases from V and 0 bases from J, with 6 bases in between. The CDR3 is made up of 14 amino acids. CDR3 DNA: TGTGCCAGCAGTTTGCGGATCTCCTACAATGAGCAGTTCTTC. Translation: CASSLRISYNEQFF.

This clonotype has just a few counts. The V and J genes are TRBV2 and TRBJ2-2, with D possibly matching TRBD2 (5 bases). Trimming cost V 2 bases and J 0 bases, with 16 bases left between them. Germline CDR1 reads SNHLY; CDR2 reads FYNNEI. The CDR3 runs to 18 residues. CDR3 amino acids: CASSESFGETPNTGELFF. CDR3 DNA sequence: TGTGCCAGCAGTGAATCCTTTGGGGAGACCCCGAACACCGGGGAGCTGTTTTTT.

The J gene is TRBJ2-7, the V gene TRBV20-1; 9 positions agree with TRBD2. The CDR3 is 12 residues long. The germline gives CDR1 DFQATT, CDR2 SNEGSKA (reference sequence). J gave up 2 bases and V 6 bases, and 2 bases lay outside the gene matches. CDR3 coding DNA: TGCAGTGCCCCTAGCGGGACCTACGAGCAGTACTTC. Amino acid sequence: CSAPSGTYEQYF.

In its sample, this clonotype was seen a few times. The V gene is TRBV9, the J gene TRBJ1-2; 8 positions agree with TRBD1. After removal of 4 bases from V and 4 bases from J, the junction contained 6 bases not matched to a gene. CDR1 is SGDLS, CDR2 YYNGEE, per germline. The CDR3 has 14 amino acids. The CDR3 DNA follows: TGTGCCAGCAGCTCATCAGGGGGCTCCTATGGCTACACCTTC. This encodes CASSSSGGSYGYTF. Combining the CDR3 with reference TRBV9 and TRBJ1-2 gives the whole variable domain DSGVTQTPKHLITATGQRVTLRCSPRSGDLSVYWYQQSLDQGLQFLIQYYNGEERAKGNILERFSAQQFPDLHSELNLSSLELGDSALYFCASSSSGGSYGYTFGSGTRLTVV.

The table lists this clonotype with a few counts. The rearrangement links TRBV10-3 to TRBJ1-3; D call uncertain. V was trimmed by 6 bases and J by 3 bases, leaving 21 bases between them. This CDR3 comprises 17 residues. Germline V gene lookup returns CDR1 ENHRY and CDR2 SYGVKD. CDR3 bases: TGTGCCATCAGAGGAGGTCCCTCGGGAGTAGATGGAAACACCATATATTTT. This encodes CAIRGGPSGVDGNTIYF.

The sample holds a few counts of this clonotype. CDR3 protein: CASSPTLTREQYF. The CDR3 coding sequence is TGTGCCAGCAGCCCGACCCTGACTAGGGAGCAGTACTTC. This chain joins TRBV11-1 and TRBJ2-7; a weak D match, TRBD2 (6 bases). The V gene's germline CDR1 is SGHAT and CDR2 FQDESV (reference sequence). V was shortened by 5 bases and J by 7 bases, with 15 bases between the two germline ends. The CDR3 extends over 13 amino acids.